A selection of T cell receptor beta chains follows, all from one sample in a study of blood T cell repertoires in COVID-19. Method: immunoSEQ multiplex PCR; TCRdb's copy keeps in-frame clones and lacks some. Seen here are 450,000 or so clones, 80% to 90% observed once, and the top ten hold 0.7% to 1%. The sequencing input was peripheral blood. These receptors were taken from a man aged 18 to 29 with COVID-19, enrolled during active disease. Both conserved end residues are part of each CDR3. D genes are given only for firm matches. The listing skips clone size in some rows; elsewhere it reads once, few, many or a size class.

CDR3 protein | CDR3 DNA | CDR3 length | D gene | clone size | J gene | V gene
CASSEDRGDTQYF | TGTGCCAGCAGTGAAGACCGGGGGGATACGCAGTATTTT | 13 | . | once | TRBJ2-3 | TRBV6-4
CASSPGGSNYGYTF | TGTGCCAGCAGCCCGGGGGGTTCTAACTATGGCTACACCTTC | 14 | . | once | TRBJ1-2 | TRBV27
CASSQGQGRETQYF | TGTGCCAGCAGCCAAGGACAGGGTAGAGAGACCCAGTACTTC | 14 | TRBD1 | . | TRBJ2-5 | TRBV3-1/TRBV3-2
CASSLRGRPGNTIYF | TGTGCCAGCAGCCTCAGAGGTCGTCCTGGAAACACCATATATTTT | 15 | . | once | TRBJ1-3 | TRBV4-2
CASSLAVRNEQFF | TGTGCCAGCAGCCTGGCGGTAAGGAATGAGCAGTTCTTC | 13 | . | . | TRBJ2-1 | TRBV7-3
CASVRDREGVAF | TGTGCCAGCGTCCGGGACAGGGAGGGTGTGGCCTTC | 12 | TRBD1 | . | TRBJ1-2 | TRBV2
CASSEDYLTPYEQYF | TGTGCCAGCAGTGAGGACTACCTAACCCCCTACGAGCAGTACTTC | 15 | . | . | TRBJ2-7 | TRBV2
CASSSWTGGYRDTGELFF | TGTGCCAGCAGCTCATGGACAGGGGGCTATAGGGACACCGGGGAGCTGTTTTTT | 18 | TRBD1 | . | TRBJ2-2 | TRBV7-9
CASSLLRGLGEQFF | TGTGCCAGCAGCTTACTTAGGGGGCTGGGTGAGCAGTTCTTC | 14 | TRBD1 | . | TRBJ2-1 | TRBV13
CASSFEGVSETQYF | TGTGCCAGCAGCTTTGAGGGGGTTTCGGAGACCCAGTACTTC | 14 | . | . | TRBJ2-5 | TRBV5-6
CASKQGDYGYTF | TGTGCCAGCAAACAGGGGGACTATGGCTACACCTTC | 12 | TRBD1 | few | TRBJ1-2 | TRBV6-5
CACKRVSGNTIYF | TGTGCCTGCAAGCGGGTCTCTGGAAACACCATATATTTT | 13 | . | . | TRBJ1-3 | TRBV3-1/TRBV3-2
CASSLGLAEYNEQFF | TGTGCCAGCAGCTTGGGACTAGCGGAATACAATGAGCAGTTCTTC | 15 | TRBD2 | . | TRBJ2-1 | TRBV7-3
CASSQDLAPSSYNSPLHF | TGCGCCAGCAGCCAAGATCTTGCACCGAGCTCCTATAATTCACCCCTCCACTTT | 18 | . | . | TRBJ1-6 | TRBV4-1
CASSYGRVLGTDTQYF | TGTGCCAGCAGTTACGGCAGGGTCCTTGGCACAGATACGCAGTATTTT | 16 | . | . | TRBJ2-3 | TRBV6-5
CASSAIRTSSSYNEQFF | TGTGCCAGCAGTGCTATCCGGACTAGCTCGTCCTACAATGAGCAGTTCTTC | 17 | TRBD2 | once | TRBJ2-1 | TRBV28
CASTPVPRNYGYTF | TGTGCCAGTACCCCGGTCCCTCGCAACTATGGCTACACCTTC | 14 | . | few | TRBJ1-2 | TRBV19
CASSNSLLYNEQFF | TGTGCCAGTAGCAACTCTCTTTTGTACAATGAGCAGTTCTTC | 14 | . | . | TRBJ2-1 | TRBV4-2
CASRTLAGGDEQFF | TGCGCCAGCAGGACACTAGCGGGGGGGGATGAGCAGTTCTTC | 14 | TRBD2 | . | TRBJ2-1 | TRBV4-1
CASSSLGGLTEAFF | TGCGCCAGCAGCTCACTGGGGGGGCTAACTGAAGCTTTCTTT | 14 | . | once | TRBJ1-1 | TRBV5-1
CASSLASGITNEKLFF | TGTGCCAGCAGCTTGGCCTCAGGGATCACTAATGAAAAACTGTTTTTT | 16 | . | once | TRBJ1-4 | TRBV5-4
CAWHPLTGSYEQYF | TGTGCCTGGCATCCCCTGACAGGGTCCTACGAGCAGTACTTC | 14 | TRBD1 | . | TRBJ2-7 | TRBV30
CASSATRVGAETQYF | TGTGCCAGCAGCGCTACGCGGGTGGGCGCGGAGACCCAGTACTTC | 15 | . | . | TRBJ2-5 | TRBV5-8
CASSEPGEGSAYEQYF | TGTGCCAGCAGTGAACCTGGGGAGGGTAGCGCCTACGAGCAGTACTTC | 16 | TRBD2 | . | TRBJ2-7 | TRBV28
CASSFGQFNYEQYF | TGTGCCAGCAGCTTTGGACAGTTTAACTACGAGCAGTACTTC | 14 | . | . | TRBJ2-7 | TRBV11-2
CASSPRDTFYEQYF | TGTGCCAGCAGTCCCCGGGACACCTTCTACGAGCAGTACTTC | 14 | . | . | TRBJ2-7 | TRBV9
CASSQGLAVTGELFF | TGTGCCAGCAGCCAAGGACTAGCGGTCACCGGGGAGCTGTTTTTT | 15 | TRBD2 | . | TRBJ2-2 | TRBV7-6
CASSLEGGIYTGELFF | TGTGCCAGCAGCTTAGAGGGCGGGATATACACCGGGGAGCTGTTTTTT | 16 | . | few | TRBJ2-2 | TRBV11-3
CASSLGLAGLEQFF | TGTGCCAGCAGCTTAGGACTAGCCGGCCTGGAGCAGTTCTTC | 14 | TRBD2 | . | TRBJ2-1 | TRBV7-9
CASSEVRDRGRKPQHF | TGTGCCAGCAGTGAAGTAAGGGACAGGGGGCGAAAGCCCCAGCATTTT | 16 | TRBD1 | . | TRBJ1-5 | TRBV2
CASSLGGLAGGKYEQYF | TGTGCCAGCAGCTTAGGGGGACTAGCGGGAGGAAAATACGAGCAGTACTTC | 17 | TRBD2 | few | TRBJ2-7 | TRBV13
CASLGQFSQPQHF | TGTGCCAGCTTGGGACAATTTTCTCAGCCCCAGCATTTT | 13 | . | . | TRBJ1-5 | TRBV2
CASTWDIRVGNTIYF | TGTGCCAGCACCTGGGACATTCGGGTCGGAAACACCATATATTTT | 15 | . | . | TRBJ1-3 | TRBV2
CASSALAGVYNEQFF | TGTGCCAGCAGCGCACTAGCGGGGGTTTACAATGAGCAGTTCTTC | 15 | TRBD2 | . | TRBJ2-1 | TRBV5-6
CASSAFLLAGDYNEQFF | TGTGCCAGCAGTGCCTTCCTACTAGCGGGGGACTACAATGAGCAGTTCTTC | 17 | TRBD2 | . | TRBJ2-1 | TRBV2
CASTKERLSSYNEQFF | TGCGCCAGCACCAAGGAGAGGCTTAGCTCCTACAATGAGCAGTTCTTC | 16 | . | . | TRBJ2-1 | TRBV4-1
CASSYDRVPGELFF | TGTGCCAGCAGTTACGACAGGGTGCCCGGGGAGCTGTTTTTT | 14 | TRBD1 | . | TRBJ2-2 | TRBV6-5
CASSPAGDIQPQHF | TGTGCCAGCTCCCCGGCAGGGGATATTCAGCCCCAGCATTTT | 14 | . | . | TRBJ1-5 | TRBV18
CASILAGVLGELFF | TGTGCCAGCATACTAGCGGGAGTTCTCGGGGAGCTGTTTTTT | 14 | TRBD2 | . | TRBJ2-2 | TRBV6-5
CASSRRQGADSGANVLTF | TGTGCCAGCAGCCGCAGACAGGGGGCCGATTCTGGGGCCAACGTCCTGACTTTC | 18 | TRBD1 | . | TRBJ2-6 | TRBV5-5
CASSPTGNYGYTF | TGTGCCAGCAGCCCTACAGGGAACTATGGCTACACCTTC | 13 | . | . | TRBJ1-2 | TRBV7-9
CASSLGRGGAGEQYF | TGCGCCAGCAGCTTGGGGCGGGGAGGAGCGGGGGAGCAGTACTTC | 15 | TRBD2 | . | TRBJ2-7 | TRBV5-1
CASSQLQGDTEAFF | TGTGCCAGCAGCCAACTACAGGGCGACACTGAAGCTTTCTTT | 14 | . | . | TRBJ1-1 | TRBV3-1/TRBV3-2
CASSLGATVHTQYF | TGTGCCAGTAGTTTGGGGGCTACTGTACATACGCAGTATTTT | 14 | . | . | TRBJ2-3 | TRBV19
CASSPRGANTDTQYF | TGCGCCAGCAGCCCCCGGGGGGCGAACACAGATACGCAGTATTTT | 15 | . | . | TRBJ2-3 | TRBV5-1
CASSPEGTGAFF | TGCGCCAGCAGCCCTGAAGGGACAGGAGCTTTCTTT | 12 | TRBD1 | . | TRBJ1-1 | TRBV5-1
CASSVTGTGELFF | TGTGCCAGCAGTGTGACAGGCACCGGGGAGCTGTTTTTT | 13 | . | . | TRBJ2-2 | TRBV28
CASRAGFTDTQYF | TGTGCCAGTCGGGCGGGATTCACAGATACGCAGTATTTT | 13 | . | . | TRBJ2-3 | TRBV19
CASSLGTGHQPQHF | TGTGCCAGCAGCTTAGGGACAGGGCATCAGCCCCAGCATTTT | 14 | TRBD1 | . | TRBJ1-5 | TRBV7-8
CASSSDSYNEQFF | TGCGCCAGCAGCTCGGACAGCTACAATGAGCAGTTCTTC | 13 | . | once | TRBJ2-1 | TRBV5-1
CASSFGTSGGSPREQYF | TGCGCCAGCAGCTTCGGGACTAGCGGGGGGTCCCCAAGGGAGCAGTACTTC | 17 | TRBD2 | . | TRBJ2-7 | TRBV5-1
CASSTTYEQYF | TGTGCCAGCAGCACAACGTACGAGCAGTACTTC | 11 | . | . | TRBJ2-7 | TRBV11-2
CASSLVEGSHEQFF | TGTGCCAGCAGCTTGGTGGAGGGGAGCCATGAGCAGTTCTTC | 14 | . | . | TRBJ2-1 | TRBV5-4
CASSRDRAYNEQFF | TGTGCCAGTAGCCGGGACAGGGCTTACAATGAGCAGTTCTTC | 14 | TRBD1 | once | TRBJ2-1 | TRBV19
CASNWADRVGHEQFF | TGTGCCAGCAATTGGGCTGACAGGGTAGGCCATGAGCAGTTCTTC | 15 | TRBD1 | . | TRBJ2-1 | TRBV27
CATKTRDSILDTQYF | TGTGCCACCAAAACACGGGACTCCATTTTAGATACGCAGTATTTT | 15 | . | . | TRBJ2-3 | TRBV15
CASTPGLAGLYNEQFF | TGTGCCAGCACTCCCGGGCTAGCGGGATTGTACAATGAGCAGTTCTTC | 16 | TRBD2 | . | TRBJ2-1 | TRBV2